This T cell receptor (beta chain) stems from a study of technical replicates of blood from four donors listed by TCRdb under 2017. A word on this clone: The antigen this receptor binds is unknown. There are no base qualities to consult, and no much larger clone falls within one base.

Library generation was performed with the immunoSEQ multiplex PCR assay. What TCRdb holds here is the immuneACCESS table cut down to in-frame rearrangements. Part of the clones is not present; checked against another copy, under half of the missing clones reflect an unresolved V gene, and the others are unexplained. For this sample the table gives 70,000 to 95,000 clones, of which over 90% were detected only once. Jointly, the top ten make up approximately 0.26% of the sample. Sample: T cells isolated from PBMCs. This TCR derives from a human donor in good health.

The CDR3 reads CASRLLGKPQHF. In nucleotides, the sequence is TGTGCCAGCAGATTACTCGGGAAACCTCAGCATTTT. The V gene is TRBV6-6 and the J gene is TRBJ1-5, with the D gene not clear enough to name. The CDR3 runs 12 residues from the cysteine to the phenylalanine. Of all the DNA, just the CDR3 is kept, 36 bases in frame from base 1. The germline V gene (reference sequence) specifies MNHNY as CDR1 and SVGAGI as CDR2. V is shortened by 6 bases, J by 13 bases, and the region joining them spans 16 bases.